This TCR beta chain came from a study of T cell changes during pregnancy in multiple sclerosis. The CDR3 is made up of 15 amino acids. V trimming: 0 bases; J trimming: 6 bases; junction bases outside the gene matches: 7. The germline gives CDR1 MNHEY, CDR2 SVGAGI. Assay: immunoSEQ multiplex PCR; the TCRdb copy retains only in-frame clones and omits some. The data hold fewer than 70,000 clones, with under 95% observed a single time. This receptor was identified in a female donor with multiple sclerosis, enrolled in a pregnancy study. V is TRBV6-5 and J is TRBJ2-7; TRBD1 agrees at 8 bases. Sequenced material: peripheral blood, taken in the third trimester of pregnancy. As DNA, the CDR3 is TGTGCCAGCAGTTACTCGGAGACAGGGGCATCCGAGCAGTACTTC. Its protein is CASSYSETGASEQYF.